This TCR beta chain was profiled in a study of T cells in Graves' hyperthyroidism and ophthalmopathy. The V gene end was trimmed by 4 bases and the J gene end by 5 bases; junction bases not matched to a gene: 8. This CDR3 is built from 15 residues. The germline CDR1 and CDR2 sequences are MGHRA and YSYEKL. TCR beta CDR3 region amplification was performed from RNA transcripts. During a first-round RT-PCR of the TCR CDR3, the HTBI primer set was used. TCRdb called the multiplex PCR reads again in MiXCR, with one record for every CDR3 protein. The data contain a few hundred thousand distinct CDR3 sequences, approximately 14% of them singletons.

The chain employs TRBV4-1 and TRBJ2-7, with 10 bases fitting TRBD2. The sequence came from a young woman with Graves' hyperthyroidism that later progressed to Graves' ophthalmopathy. Specimen: blood. The CDR3 DNA reads as TGCGCCAGCAGCCGGGGGGCTAGCGGGAGAGACGAGCAGTACTTC. It specifies CASSRGASGRDEQYF.